This T cell receptor (beta chain) was recorded in a study of shared clonotypes between healthy human individuals (dated by TCRdb to between 2020 and 2021). The study in broad terms: Two women and a few men aged 18 to 49 years were included in the cohort. Different laboratories and diverse techniques were used to prepare libraries and sequence TCR repertoires, to increase sequencing depth and limit assay-specific biases. Blood TCR repertoires of five healthy adults were deeply sequenced to estimate repertoire size and the extent of clonotype sharing between individuals. Per donor, three plates each were used for CD4 naive and CD4 memory, two for CD8 naive, and one for CD8 memory. Each donor's leukapheresis produced roughly between about 0.9 and 9.5 billion PBMCs.

The full study reports these points: Clonotypes shared by all four sorted-subset donors showed higher generation probabilities than non-shared clonotypes. Sampling was limited to blood, and TCR repertoires in tissue likely differ from TCR repertoires in blood. Even with the large sequencing depth, rarefaction of the sorted-subset datasets indicated that sequencing was incomplete. Larger estimated clonotype richness was generally found for naive subsets than for memory subsets. Because the study included only a small number of donors, the genetic and exposure-history diversity represented was limited. Pairwise subsampling led to the expectation that sequencing depth would affect the degree of clonotype sharing among donors. Approximately 5% of naive CD4, 3.5% of naive CD8, roughly 2.5% of memory CD4, and around 0.4% of memory CD8 clonotypes were shared across a few donors.

The donors were healthy, HIV-negative adults who had no recently reported acute infections or vaccinations. Every donor was a Caucasian adult living in Nashville, Tennessee, USA. CD4+ T cells were enriched through magnetic negative selection, after which naive cells were positively selected on CD45RA and the remaining negative fraction served as the memory subset. Blood was obtained by leukapheresis, after which PBMCs were separated by Ficoll-Histopaque density gradient centrifugation and cryopreserved in liquid nitrogen vapor phase. Analytical flow cytometry was used to check the purity and quantity of every magnetically sorted T cell population. From each sorted fraction, genomic DNA was isolated and quantified by UV absorbance on a Nanodrop 2000c. TCR CDR3 regions were amplified from genomic DNA by multiplex PCR using the deep immunoSEQ assay. Extracted genomic DNA from each cell subset was spread evenly across all wells of several immunoSEQ 96-well plates, with each plate serving as a replicate. For sorted subsets, about 200 ng genomic DNA, equal to about 30,000 T cell genomes, was loaded into each replicate PCR. Purified libraries were quantified with a Qubit 3.0 fluorometer, sized on a Bioanalyzer 2100, and re-quantified with the KAPA Library Quantification kit. A separate single-read 150-cycle Illumina NextSeq 550 flow cell was used to sequence each immunoSEQ 96-well plate. The authors processed their data as follows. Because the immunoSEQ output included only junctional sequences and no quality scores, the filtering could not be the same as the filtering used for full-length reads. Sequences were annotated with PyIR, a Python wrapper for IgBLAST v1.9, and V/J genes and CDR3 were assigned using IMGT germline references. Reads were filtered out if the reads had weak V/J assignments (E-value above 1e-6), no CDR3, stop codons, out-of-frame junctions, or ambiguous translated residues. V3J clonotypes were defined by identical inferred V gene, J gene, and CDR3 amino acid sequence. Percentage overlap between repertoires was calculated by dividing the number of shared unique clonotypes by the size of the smaller repertoire. RTK rarefaction, the Chao1 estimator, and Recon v2.1 estimates of unobserved clonotypes were used to assess repertoire richness. OLGA was used to compute generation probabilities for all TCRbeta clonotypes that the gDNA method yielded from a handful of donors. Imported from immuneACCESS, the table was reduced by TCRdb to in-frame sequences with V and J called. These copies leave out some clones; in studies compared against another copy, an unresolved V gene accounts for under half, and the cause of the remainder is not known. The V and J calls and clone size are taken from that table; D and trimming were inferred from the DNA. Here the sample has around 2.5 million clones; approximately 93% occur a single time. More than 0.35% of the sample is held by the ten biggest clonotypes.

The table lists this clone with a count of one. No antigen is known for it. No quality values exist for individual bases; no much larger clone is one base distant. The same CDR3 is also encoded by other DNA sequences in this sample. Taken from the germline V gene, the CDR1 and CDR2 loops are LGHNA and YSLEER. V and J lose 0 bases and 3 bases, and a span of 6 bases separates them. Its CDR3 holds 14 amino acids, cysteine through phenylalanine. Only CDR3 DNA is held: 42 bases, read in frame from base 1. Rearrangement joined TRBV4-3 to TRBJ2-1, with the identity of the D gene unclear. The specimen sequenced was naive CD4+ T cells from PBMCs. The cell subset or site label corresponds to: CD45RA+ positively selected. This sequence was found in a man between 18 and 29 years old in good health. Some clones in this sample may be carry-over from other donors' samples. The CDR3 sequence is CASSQERHYNEQFF. The nucleotide sequence reads as follows: TGCGCCAGCAGCCAAGAGCGACACTACAATGAGCAGTTCTTC.